This T cell receptor beta chain was sequenced for a study of identifying expanded T cells in peripheral blood. Healthy donors had no documented immune events, such as infections, while sampled. The V segment lost 8 bases and the J segment 5 bases; nucleotides outside the gene matches: 7. Germline values: CDR1 SQVTM, CDR2 ANQGSEA. This CDR3 contains 12 residues. The data were produced by immunoSEQ multiplex PCR, yet TCRdb's version contains in-frame clones alone and is incomplete. This table holds approximately 100,000 clones, 88% found once. The V gene is TRBV29-1, the J gene TRBJ2-7; 9 bases match TRBD1. Material: blood. The origin of this receptor is a person aged 18 to 75 in good health. CDR3 protein: CSSGTGIDEQYF. The CDR3 DNA reads as TGCAGCTCCGGGACAGGGATCGACGAGCAGTACTTC.